The next 18 T cell receptor beta chains were all read from a single sample in a study of CD8+ T cells in alopecia areata. Isolated RNA was reverse transcribed into cDNA used as the sequencing template. Clones were read by immunoSEQ multiplex PCR, and TCRdb kept only the in-frame ones, dropping some. The sample gives some 210,000 clones, about 53% of which show up once; approximately 0.45% is in the top ten. Specimen: CD4+ T cells sorted from blood, collected at week 0. Source of these receptors: a human donor with alopecia areata.

This clone occurred once. The rearrangement joins TRBV30 to TRBJ1-4; D might be TRBD1 (5 bases). The V gene's germline CDR1 is GTSNPN and CDR2 SVGIG (reference sequence). The CDR3 consists of 13 residues. V was trimmed by 6 bases and J by 10 bases, leaving 18 bases between them. CDR3 loop: CACGDAQGRKLFF. In DNA, the CDR3 is TGTGCCTGCGGGGACGCCCAAGGGCGAAAACTGTTTTTT.

The V call is TRBV9, the J call TRBJ2-2; TRBD1 is a possible D gene (6 bases). V shed 0 bases and J shed 3 bases, with 9 bases lying between them. CDR1 and CDR2 (germline): SGDLS, YYNGEE. This CDR3 is 15 amino acids long. The CDR3: CASSVGPGDTGELFF. The CDR3 DNA follows: TGTGCCAGCAGCGTAGGTCCAGGGGACACCGGGGAGCTGTTTTTT.

V usage is TRBV30 and J usage is TRBJ1-1; possible D gene TRBD1, 5 bases. CDR3 length: 13 residues. The germline V and J ends were trimmed by 2 bases and 1 base, with 8 bases remaining between them. Germline V gives CDR1 GTSNPN, CDR2 SVGIG (reference sequence). CDR3 sequence (DNA): TGTGCCTGGAGTATCGACAGGAACACTGAAGCTTTCTTT. Residues: CAWSIDRNTEAFF. Full variable domain (missing parts from reference TRBV30 and TRBJ1-1): SQTIHQWPATLVQPVGSPLSLECTVEGTSNPNLYWYRQAAGRGLQLLFYSVGIGQISSEVPQNLSASRPQDRQFILSSKKLLLSDSGFYLCAWSIDRNTEAFFGQGTRLTVV.

The DNA of the CDR3 is TGTGCCAGCAGCTTGGGCCTGAGGAATGAGCAGTTCTTC. This translates into CASSLGLRNEQFF. V and J are TRBV11-2 and TRBJ2-1; D remains ambiguous. CDR3 length equals 13 residues. V was pared by 3 bases and J by 7 bases, with 10 bases between. Germline V gene sequence: CDR1 SGHAT, CDR2 FQNNGV.

The V call is TRBV29-1, the J call TRBJ2-5; a possible D gene is TRBD2 (6 bases). CDR3 size: 12 residues. Germline-derived CDR1 and CDR2 are SQVTM and ANQGSEA. The V gene lost 7 bases and the J gene lost 2 bases, with 11 bases spanning the gap. The CDR3 spells CSAAGEQETQYF. The CDR3 bases are TGCAGCGCAGCGGGTGAGCAAGAGACCCAGTACTTC.

This chain connects TRBV30 to TRBJ2-2; D is undetermined. This CDR3 has 10 residues. Between the trimmed V and J ends, which lost 5 bases and 6 bases, there was a span of 4 bases. The germline gives CDR1 GTSNPN, CDR2 SVGIG (reference sequence). The CDR3 sequence is CAWGPGELFF. CDR3 nucleotides: TGTGCCTGGGGTCCCGGGGAGCTGTTTTTT.

The rearrangement uses TRBV6-1 and TRBJ1-6, with unresolved D. Trimming shortened V by 1 base and J by 11 bases, and 12 bases separated the two germline ends. This CDR3 has 14 residues. Germline V gene data show CDR1 as MNHNS and CDR2 as SASEGT. CDR3 in DNA: TGTGCCAGCAGTGAAGTTGACATTCGGACACCCCTCCACTTT. Its protein is CASSEVDIRTPLHF.

Concerning this clone: This sample also contains other DNA sequences that code for the same CDR3. This chain links TRBV5-6 with TRBJ2-2; D remains unclear. The CDR3 is made up of 13 amino acids. Germline CDR1 reads SGHDT; CDR2 reads YYEEEE. V shed 3 bases and J shed 4 bases, with 7 bases lying between them. The CDR3, as DNA: TGTGCCAGCAGCTCCAGAGGCACCGGGGAGCTGTTTTTT. Its protein is CASSSRGTGELFF.

CDR3 bases: TGTGCCAGCAGTGTAGACCGGGACAGGGGGCTGAGAAGCAATCAGCCCCAGCATTTT. Protein: CASSVDRDRGLRSNQPQHF. The V call is TRBV2, the J call TRBJ1-5, with TRBD1 identical over 12 bases. The germline gives CDR1 SNHLY, CDR2 FYNNEI. The CDR3 totals 19 residues. The V segment lost 4 bases and the J segment 1 base; nucleotides outside the gene matches: 11.

V and J are TRBV30 and TRBJ1-2, with D maybe TRBD1 (5 bases). V was clipped by 0 bases and J by 7 bases, with 24 bases between them. This CDR3 contains 17 residues. Germline V lookup: CDR1 GTSNPN, CDR2 SVGIG (reference sequence). The CDR3 loop reads CAWSVRHSGLRRFGYTF. As DNA, the CDR3 is TGTGCCTGGAGTGTACGTCATTCGGGACTTAGGCGGTTTGGCTACACCTTC.

This rearrangement joins TRBV6-5 to TRBJ1-2, with 11 bases fitting TRBD1. Germline CDR1 reads MNHEY; CDR2 reads SVGAGI. The CDR3 loop spans 14 amino acids. V trimming: 7 bases; J trimming: 8 bases; junction bases outside the gene matches: 9. CDR3 loop: CASTHRDRGGGYTF. The CDR3 nucleotides are TGTGCCAGCACCCACCGGGACAGGGGGGGCGGCTACACCTTC.

A note on this clone: Other DNA variants within this sample encode the same CDR3. V and J are TRBV7-3 and TRBJ1-1, with D hard to call. The CDR3 sequence is 13 residues long. Germline assignment: CDR1 SGHTA and CDR2 FQGTGA. V was cut by 0 bases and J by 4 bases, with 6 bases left in between. This CDR3 is CASSLTGSTEAFF. Here the CDR3 DNA reads TGTGCCAGCAGCTTAACGGGGTCCACTGAAGCTTTCTTT.

The chain recombines TRBV7-6 with TRBJ1-1, with 9 nucleotides matching TRBD1. The CDR3 loop spans 14 amino acids. V was clipped by 3 bases and J by 4 bases; unmatched bases: 3. The germline CDR1 and CDR2 sequences are SGHVS and FNYEAQ. CDR3 in DNA: TGTGCCAGCAGCTTGGGACAGGGAACCACTGAAGCTTTCTTT. It translates to CASSLGQGTTEAFF.

The chain uses TRBV5-1 and TRBJ2-5, with TRBD1 matching 9 bases. The CDR3 loop spans 15 amino acids. V shed 3 bases and J 5 bases; nucleotides not matched to a gene: 8. Per germline, CDR1 SGHRS and CDR2 YFSETQ. The CDR3 protein is CASSYTGGAGETQYF. As DNA, the CDR3 is TGCGCCAGCAGCTATACAGGGGGCGCTGGGGAGACCCAGTACTTC.

This chain connects TRBV30 to TRBJ1-3, with D possibly TRBD1 on 5 matching bases. CDR1 and CDR2 (germline): GTSNPN, SVGIG (reference sequence). Trimming stripped 4 bases from V and 2 bases from J, with 12 bases between. This CDR3 is 14 amino acids long. For the CDR3, the DNA is TGTGCCTGGAATATGGGGGACCCTGGAAACACCATATATTTT. This encodes CAWNMGDPGNTIYF. Filled out from reference TRBV30 and TRBJ1-3, the complete variable domain reads SQTIHQWPATLVQPVGSPLSLECTVEGTSNPNLYWYRQAAGRGLQLLFYSVGIGQISSEVPQNLSASRPQDRQFILSSKKLLLSDSGFYLCAWNMGDPGNTIYFGEGSWLTVV.

This chain joins TRBV5-1 and TRBJ2-7; TRBD2 matches at 10 bases. The CDR3 has 17 amino acids. V was clipped by 0 bases and J by 6 bases; unmatched bases: 12. Looked up from germline, CDR1 is SGHRS and CDR2 is YFSETQ. The CDR3, as DNA: TGCGCCAGCAGCTTGGGGCTAGCGGGAGTCGCGCAGCGCGAGCAGTACTTC. This sequence encodes CASSLGLAGVAQREQYF.

The chain combines TRBV29-1 with TRBJ1-1, with a tentative D call TRBD1 (5 bases). V dropped 6 bases and J dropped 6 bases, with 20 bases sitting between them. Germline CDR1 SQVTM, CDR2 ANQGSEA. The CDR3 extends over 14 amino acids. CDR3: CSVGRTRVGAEAFF. CDR3 bases: TGCAGCGTGGGACGCACCAGGGTTGGGGCTGAAGCTTTCTTT.

The chain uses TRBV4-1 and TRBJ2-7; 14 nucleotides agree with TRBD2. The V segment lost 1 base and the J segment 6 bases; nucleotides outside the gene matches: 11. This CDR3 contains 18 residues. Germline CDR1 MGHRA, CDR2 YSYEKL. The CDR3 is CASSQVDMGLAGVGEQYF. In DNA, the CDR3 is TGCGCCAGCAGCCAAGTTGATATGGGACTAGCGGGAGTCGGCGAGCAGTACTTC.